These T cell receptor beta chains were read from a single sample in a study of blood T cell repertoires in COVID-19. The repertoire was sequenced with immunoSEQ multiplex PCR; TCRdb's copy has only in-frame clones and lacks some. The sample consists of 65,000 or so clones, approximately 88% of them appearing once. Source material: peripheral blood. The origin of the receptors is a man aged 25 to 40 with COVID-19, enrolled during active disease. The CDR3 runs from the conserved cysteine through the conserved F or W. A D gene is named only where the DNA matches it firmly.

>TRBJ1-2|TRBD1|TRBV7-2|15
CASSVRDRDLYGYTF
>TRBJ2-7|.|TRBV13|14
CASSRSREFYEQYF
>TRBJ2-5|.|TRBV2|15
CASSDETGRQETQYF
>TRBJ1-5|TRBD1|TRBV9|15
CASSVEGTVDQPQHF
>TRBJ1-5|.|TRBV18|13
CASSPSLSEPQHF
>TRBJ2-7|.|TRBV27|23
CASSSTGADDDWSASRRPYEQYF
>TRBJ1-1|TRBD1|TRBV11-2|13
CASRGTVNTEAFF
>TRBJ2-7|.|TRBV19|13
CASSTLYSYEQYF
>TRBJ2-1|TRBD1|TRBV3-1/TRBV3-2|14
CASSQDTGGGEQFF
>TRBJ2-1|.|TRBV9|12
CASSVGGREQFF
>TRBJ1-5|.|TRBV6-6|13
CASSPDRYQPQHF
>TRBJ2-7|.|TRBV3-1/TRBV3-2|16
CASSQDGGGLWYEQYF
>TRBJ1-2|.|TRBV6-1|14
CASSEAPGIHGYTF
>TRBJ1-2|.|TRBV20-1|10
CSAHRAGYTF
>TRBJ2-1|.|TRBV15|16
CATSREDSSGLDEQFF
>TRBJ1-1|.|TRBV29-1|13
CSVARQLNTEAFF
>TRBJ2-2|.|TRBV30|15
CAWSGLASNTGELFF
>TRBJ1-1|TRBD1|TRBV30|15
CAWRPQGAAWTEAFF
>TRBJ2-1|TRBD2|TRBV7-9|15
CASSSGTSGNNEQFF
>TRBJ2-1|TRBD1|TRBV5-4|15
CASSFYRDRGNEQFF
>TRBJ2-5|.|TRBV29-1|12
CSGTYRAQTQYF
>TRBJ2-7|TRBD1|TRBV19|13
CASSSDRGLQQYF
>TRBJ2-2|TRBD2|TRBV10-3|20
CAIKGQTGTSGTKNTGELFF
>TRBJ2-7|TRBD2|TRBV27|14
CASSLGLADGEQYF
>TRBJ2-7|TRBD2|TRBV10-3|22
CAISESETLRSSSGRVPYEQYF
>TRBJ1-6|.|TRBV3-1/TRBV3-2|16
CASSQRRGGINSPLHF
>TRBJ1-1|.|TRBV20-1|11
CSSGGNTEAFF
>TRBJ1-2|TRBD1|TRBV24-1|12
CATSRTGVGYTF
>TRBJ2-3|TRBD1|TRBV6-4|15
CASSPGTGDTDTQYF
>TRBJ1-4|TRBD1|TRBV18|14
CASSPGTGNEKLFF
>TRBJ1-1|TRBD1|TRBV11-3|14
CASSKGQGNTEAFF
>TRBJ2-7|TRBD1|TRBV7-9|14
CASSFLGTGPEQYF
>TRBJ1-5|.|TRBV19|14
CASSIGGVAGTQHF
>TRBJ2-1|.|TRBV6-5|14
CASSFTRRDNEQFF
>TRBJ2-7|.|TRBV5-1|15
CASSVEQGPGFQQYF
>TRBJ1-1|.|TRBV7-2|15
CASSQLPTRVTEAFF
>TRBJ2-7|TRBD1|TRBV12-3/TRBV12-4|13
CASRTDRADEQYF
>TRBJ2-7|.|TRBV3-1/TRBV3-2|15
CASSQRDSNSYEQYF
>TRBJ2-2|.|TRBV19|13
CASSIMNTGELFF
>TRBJ2-5|.|TRBV28|16
CASHPRAGAEGETQYF
>TRBJ2-1|.|TRBV6-5|15
CASQLAPGPYNEQFF
>TRBJ1-2|TRBD1|TRBV20-1|11
CSVGQDYGYTF
>TRBJ1-1|.|TRBV9|14
CASSVEAGTPEAFF
>TRBJ2-1|TRBD1|TRBV7-6|20
CASSTGPGGEGPAREGEQFF
>TRBJ1-5|.|TRBV6-4|14
CASSDGGSNQPQHF
>TRBJ1-1|TRBD1|TRBV4-2|13
CASSRDREAEAFF
>TRBJ1-1|.|TRBV7-8|18
CASSLRPMDSSPNTEAFF
>TRBJ2-1|TRBD2|TRBV5-1|15
CASSFTGTSDREQFF
>TRBJ1-5|TRBD1|TRBV18|16
CASSPGQGRGNQPQHF
>TRBJ2-7|TRBD2|TRBV19|15
CASSTRGESSYEQYF